These 21 T cell receptor beta chains share one sample of origin, sequenced in a study of blood T cell repertoires in COVID-19. Profiling relied on immunoSEQ multiplex PCR, and the TCRdb table lists in-frame clones only, not all of them. The sample includes roughly 64,000 clones, 75% to 95% of them seen just once. Material for sequencing was peripheral blood. The receptor set was obtained from a woman aged 80 or over with active COVID-19.

This clone was found once. The rearrangement links TRBV6-6 to TRBJ1-5; unclear D gene. The CDR3 is made up of 14 amino acids. The ends were cut back, 6 bases at V and 0 bases at J, with 9 bases in the middle. Germline-derived CDR1 and CDR2 are MNHNY and SVGAGI (reference sequence). CDR3 amino acids: CASSLSGSNQPQHF. The CDR3 DNA reads TGTGCCAGCAGCCTTTCCGGTAGCAATCAGCCCCAGCATTTT.

The chain couples TRBV6-6 to TRBJ2-1; D possibly corresponds to TRBD2 (5 bases). Germline lookup yields CDR1 MNHNY and CDR2 SVGAGI (reference sequence). The CDR3 contains 15 residues. The V end lost 0 bases, the J end lost 5 bases, and 11 bases lay between the germline ends. The CDR3 spells CASSYSGLAHNEQFF. The CDR3 nucleotides are TGTGCCAGCAGTTACTCAGGGCTAGCCCACAATGAGCAGTTCTTC.

V usage is TRBV6-1 and J usage is TRBJ2-1; D perhaps matches TRBD2 (5 bases). The CDR3 has 14 amino acids. V gave up 5 bases and J gave up 4 bases, with 12 bases separating them. Germline loops: CDR1 MNHNS, CDR2 SASEGT. Here the CDR3 reads CASSSSTRYNEQFF. CDR3 nucleotides: TGTGCCAGCAGTTCTAGCACTAGATACAATGAGCAGTTCTTC.

The chain couples TRBV24-1 to TRBJ2-5; 7 positions agree with TRBD2. Per germline, CDR1 KGHDR and CDR2 SFDVKD. The CDR3 contains 16 residues. V lost 3 bases to trimming and J lost 4 bases; unmatched junction nucleotides: 10. CDR3 DNA: TGTGCCACCAGTGATACTCTAGCGGAGGGTGGAGAGACCCAGTACTTC. Residues: CATSDTLAEGGETQYF.

V gene TRBV3-1 (or the pseudogene TRBV3-2) combines with J gene TRBJ2-5; no firm D call. The CDR3 runs to 13 residues. CDR1 is LGHDT, CDR2 YNNKEL, per germline (reference sequence). Trimming took 1 base from V and 2 from J, leaving 5 bases between them. CDR3 loop: CASSQGLQETQYF. CDR3 DNA: TGTGCCAGCAGCCAAGGGCTGCAAGAGACCCAGTACTTC.

The rearrangement joins TRBV4-1 to TRBJ2-1, with TRBD1 matching 9 bases. The CDR3 has 14 residues. With V trimmed by 3 bases and J by 8 bases, 5 bases remained unmatched. Germline V gene data show CDR1 as MGHRA and CDR2 as YSYEKL. Here the CDR3 reads CASSHGQGIDEQFF. The CDR3 DNA follows: TGCGCCAGCAGCCACGGACAGGGGATCGATGAGCAGTTCTTC.

J is TRBJ1-6 and V is TRBV6-5; D perhaps matches TRBD1 (6 bases). This CDR3 contains 15 residues. In germline, CDR1 is MNHEY, CDR2 SVGAGI. The V end lost 5 bases, the J end lost 7 bases, and 15 bases lay between the germline ends. DNA for the CDR3: TGTGCCAGCAGTCTCGATACAGGGAACAATTCACCCCTCCACTTT. Its protein product is CASSLDTGNNSPLHF.

The J gene is TRBJ2-3, the V gene TRBV20-1; TRBD2 matches 10 bases. CDR3 length: 15 residues. V lost 3 bases to trimming and J lost 4 bases; unmatched junction nucleotides: 7. The V gene's germline CDR1 is DFQATT and CDR2 SNEGSKA (reference sequence). The CDR3: CSASLSGRRADTQYF. As DNA, the CDR3 is TGCAGTGCTAGTCTTAGCGGGAGGAGGGCAGATACGCAGTATTTT.

V usage is TRBV11-2 and J usage is TRBJ1-2, with D perhaps TRBD1 (6 bases). Germline CDR1 and CDR2: SGHAT and FQNNGV. The CDR3 sequence is 15 residues long. Trimming took 5 bases from V and 3 from J, leaving 16 bases between them. CDR3 coding DNA: TGTGCCAGCAGCCCCGGGGCAGGGGTAGACTATGGCTACACCTTC. Protein product: CASSPGAGVDYGYTF.

The chain recombines TRBV6-6 with TRBJ1-1; tentatively, D is TRBD1 (5 bases). CDR1 is MNHNY, CDR2 SVGAGI, per germline (reference sequence). V shed 0 bases and J shed 3 bases, with 11 bases lying between them. There are 15 residues in the CDR3. CDR3 bases: TGTGCCAGCAGTTACTCGAATGGGGGGGACACTGAAGCTTTCTTT. Translated, it gives CASSYSNGGDTEAFF.

The chain has TRBV7-9 and TRBJ2-5, with TRBD2 matching 8 bases. The CDR3 loop spans 18 amino acids. V was clipped by 5 bases and J by 0 bases; unmatched bases: 14. Germline values: CDR1 SEHNR, CDR2 FQNEAQ (reference sequence). The CDR3 DNA follows: TGTGCCAGCAGCCTACGACCCGGGGAGCGGGGGTACCAAGAGACCCAGTACTTC. Protein sequence: CASSLRPGERGYQETQYF.

The chain uses TRBV19 and TRBJ1-1; 8 bases line up with TRBD1. Germline V gene data show CDR1 as LNHDA and CDR2 as SQIVND (reference sequence). J lost 2 bases, V lost 3 bases, and 2 bases had no gene match. This CDR3 comprises 14 residues. CDR3 loop: CASSIGQGNTEAFF. Written as DNA, the CDR3 is TGTGCCAGTAGTATCGGACAGGGTAACACTGAAGCTTTCTTT.

In its sample, this clone was seen once. V and J are TRBV6-2 or TRBV6-3 and TRBJ1-5; 7 positions agree with TRBD1. Germline V lookup: CDR1 MNHEY, CDR2 SVGEGT. The CDR3 covers 19 residues. V gave up 2 bases and J gave up 2 bases; unmatched junction bases: 15. The CDR3 nucleotides are TGTGCCAGCAGTTACGGAACAGGGTGGAGGGGGCAAGGCAATCAGCCCCAGCATTTT. Amino acids: CASSYGTGWRGQGNQPQHF.

This rearrangement joins TRBV27 to TRBJ1-2, with TRBD1 identical over 8 bases. CDR3 length equals 16 residues. The germline V gene has CDR1 MNHEY and CDR2 SMNVEV (reference sequence). V lost 0 bases, J lost 1 base, and 4 bases stayed unmatched. The CDR3 region is CASSLSGQGLNYGYTF. The CDR3 nucleotides are TGTGCCAGCAGTTTATCCGGACAGGGCCTTAACTATGGCTACACCTTC.

The rearrangement uses TRBV5-1 and TRBJ2-2, with D possibly TRBD2 on 6 matching bases. V was shortened by 0 bases and J by 3 bases, with 6 bases between the two germline ends. Looked up from germline, CDR1 is SGHRS and CDR2 is YFSETQ. This CDR3 comprises 14 residues. The CDR3 here is CASSLGGDTGELFF. The CDR3 nucleotides are TGCGCCAGCAGCTTGGGCGGGGACACCGGGGAGCTGTTTTTT. The entire variable domain, with the rest obtained from reference TRBV5-1 and TRBJ2-2, is as follows: KAGVTQTPRYLIKTRGQQVTLSCSPISGHRSVSWYQQTPGQGLQFLFEYFSETQRNKGNFPGRFSGRQFSNSRSEMNVSTLELGDSALYLCASSLGGDTGELFFGEGSRLTVL.

The chain is built from TRBV2 and TRBJ2-3; 7 nucleotides align to TRBD2. V shed 0 bases and J 7 bases; nucleotides not matched to a gene: 7. This CDR3 contains 15 residues. The germline V gene has CDR1 SNHLY and CDR2 FYNNEI. The CDR3 DNA follows: TGTGCCAGCAGTGAAGCCCCCGGAGCGGGGCATACGCAGTATTTT. Translated: CASSEAPGAGHTQYF.

The V and J genes are TRBV6-5 and TRBJ1-2; D gene ambiguous. V lost 6 bases, J lost 3 bases, and 11 bases lay in between. CDR3 length: 13 residues. From germline, CDR1 is MNHEY and CDR2 SVGAGI. In nucleotides, the CDR3 is TGTGCCAGCAGCCCGGGTACCGACTATGGCTACACCTTC. It encodes CASSPGTDYGYTF.

This clone was observed once. The chain carries TRBV6-5 and TRBJ1-5; TRBD1 matches at 7 bases. The CDR3 covers 13 residues. V was pared by 5 bases and J by 9 bases, with 7 bases of the junction left unmatched. CDR1 is MNHEY and CDR2 is SVGAGI in the germline V gene. CDR3 in amino acids: CASSTGTAAPQHF. The CDR3 DNA reads as TGTGCCAGCAGTACTGGGACAGCCGCGCCCCAGCATTTT.

The chain recombines TRBV10-3 with TRBJ2-7, with D uncertain. This CDR3 has 14 amino acids. Trimming cost V 3 bases and J 0 bases, with 9 bases left between them. Germline V gene sequence: CDR1 ENHRY, CDR2 SYGVKD. The CDR3 loop is CAISDGGNSYEQYF. The CDR3 DNA reads TGTGCCATCAGTGACGGCGGTAACTCCTACGAGCAGTACTTC.

The rearrangement links TRBV9 to TRBJ2-2; 8 bases map to TRBD2. V shed 4 bases, J shed 0 bases, and the junction held 5 bases outside the gene matches. CDR1 is SGDLS, CDR2 YYNGEE, per germline. The CDR3 is made up of 16 amino acids. The CDR3 sequence is CASSLREGTNTGELFF. In nucleotides, the CDR3 is TGTGCCAGCAGCCTCCGGGAGGGGACGAACACCGGGGAGCTGTTTTTT. Supplemented by reference TRBV9 and TRBJ2-2, the full variable domain reads DSGVTQTPKHLITATGQRVTLRCSPRSGDLSVYWYQQSLDQGLQFLIQYYNGEERAKGNILERFSAQQFPDLHSELNLSSLELGDSALYFCASSLREGTNTGELFFGEGSRLTVL.

The chain employs TRBV6-5 and TRBJ1-2; D ambiguous. This CDR3 is 10 amino acids long. Trimming pared 6 bases from V and 8 bases from J, leaving 7 bases between. Germline assignment: CDR1 MNHEY and CDR2 SVGAGI. CDR3 sequence reads: CASSLRGYTF. CDR3 in DNA: TGTGCCAGCAGCCTCAGGGGCTACACCTTC.